One and the same sample provided the 26 T cell receptor beta chains below, sequenced in a study of T cell repertoires in cytomegalovirus infection. TCRdb reprocessed the reads via MiXCR and lists one record per CDR3 protein. The sample shows more than 350,000 distinct CDR3 sequences, roughly a third of them seen only once. The sequenced sample was PBMCs. The receptors come from a human donor in good health (CMV status not recorded). Some clones in this sample may be carry-over from other donors' samples.

This clonotype was detected ten times or more. This rearrangement joins TRBV7-2 to TRBJ2-1, with 12 bases that match TRBD2. Unmatched junction bases numbered 9, after V lost 2 bases and J lost 10 bases. The CDR3 runs to 16 residues. The germline V gene has CDR1 SGHTA and CDR2 FQGNSA. Here the CDR3 DNA reads TGTGCCAGCAGCTTAAGGACTAGCGGGATCACTTTGGAGCAGTTCTTC. As protein: CASSLRTSGITLEQFF.

A note on this clonotype: Compared with germline, one end of the junction differs, possibly owing to a read error. The genes are TRBV7-2 and TRBJ2-1; no definite D call. CDR3 length: 13 amino acids. Germline assignment: CDR1 SGHTA and CDR2 FQGNSA. In nucleotides, the CDR3 is TGTGCAAGCAGCCGCCCCTCCCCCGATGATCAGTTCTTC. Amino acid sequence: CASSRPSPDDQFF.

The rearrangement joins TRBV7-3 to TRBJ2-1, with unresolved D. V gave up 2 bases and J gave up 7 bases, with 9 bases separating them. Per the germline V gene, CDR1 is SGHTA and CDR2 is FQGTGA. This CDR3 is built from 13 residues. This CDR3 reads CASSLYPGNEQFF. The CDR3 region has the DNA TGTGCCAGCAGCTTATATCCCGGGAATGAGCAGTTCTTC.

This clonotype has a handful of counts. The chain has TRBV7-8 and TRBJ2-5; perhaps D is TRBD1 or TRBD2 (5 bases each). From germline, CDR1 is SGHVS and CDR2 FQNEAQ. This CDR3 spans 14 amino acids. The V and J ends lost 3 bases and 3 bases respectively, with 11 bases between them. The CDR3 nucleotides are TGTGCCAGCAGCTTTCGGGGCGAAAAAGAGACCCAGTACTTC. This sequence encodes CASSFRGEKETQYF.

This clonotype was recorded a few times. This CDR3 is CASKMSGLPTDTQYF. The CDR3, as DNA: TGTGCCAGCAAGATGAGTGGGCTTCCTACAGATACGCAGTATTTT. The chain links TRBV6-1 to TRBJ2-3; D call uncertain. The CDR3 is 15 amino acids. Looked up from germline, CDR1 is MNHNS and CDR2 is SASEGT. V was clipped by 7 bases and J by 3 bases, with 17 bases between them.

The chain links TRBV12-3 or TRBV12-4 to TRBJ2-2, with 8 bases aligning to TRBD2. V was pared by 6 bases and J by 4 bases, with 10 bases of the junction left unmatched. The length of the CDR3 is 16 residues. CDR3 sequence (DNA): TGTGCCAGCAGCCAAAGTCCCGGGACTAGCACCGGGGAGCTGTTTTTT. Translation: CASSQSPGTSTGELFF.

The chain recombines TRBV6-1 with TRBJ2-7; perhaps D is TRBD1 or TRBD2 (5 bases each). CDR1 MNHNS and CDR2 SASEGT come from the germline V gene. CDR3 size: 14 residues. Trimming stripped 2 bases from V and 3 bases from J, with 11 bases between. DNA of the CDR3: TGTGCCAGCAGTGAAAGGGGAGAGTACTACGAGCAGTACTTC. It codes for CASSERGEYYEQYF.

In DNA form, the CDR3 reads TGTGCCAGCAGTTTTATCCCGGGAAGAAGCACCGGGGAGCTGTTTTTT. Amino acid sequence: CASSFIPGRSTGELFF. The rearrangement uses TRBV28 and TRBJ2-2, with a weak D call TRBD2 (5 bases). Per the germline V gene, CDR1 is MDHEN and CDR2 is SYDVKM. Trimming left V 3 bases short and J 4 bases short, with 15 bases between. The CDR3 contains 16 residues.

On this clonotype: The CDR3 does not end in the conserved phenylalanine or tryptophan, so this is likely a read error. The chain combines TRBV19 with TRBJ2-3, with D possibly TRBD1 on 5 matching bases. Germline V CDR1 and CDR2: LNHDA, SQIVND (reference sequence). The CDR3 covers 12 residues. Trimming stripped 8 bases from V and 3 bases from J, with 9 bases between. Written as DNA, the CDR3 is TGTGCCAGTGGGGCAGAGACAGATACGCAGTATGTT. This encodes CASGAETDTQYV.

This chain links TRBV6-2 or TRBV6-3 with TRBJ1-3; D not resolved. Between the trimmed V and J ends, which lost 2 bases and 0 bases, there was a span of 8 bases. The germline V gene encodes CDR1 MNHEY and CDR2 SVGEGT. This CDR3 is 15 amino acids long. The CDR3 DNA reads as TGTGCCAGCAGTTACAAACGAAGCTCTGGAAACACCATATATTTT. As protein: CASSYKRSSGNTIYF.

The table lists this clonotype with a few counts. V usage is TRBV6-5 and J usage is TRBJ2-7; 8 nucleotides line up with TRBD1. Germline CDR1 reads MNHEY; CDR2 reads SVGAGI. The CDR3 spans 15 residues. With V trimmed by 4 bases and J by 3 bases, 8 bases remained unmatched. CDR3: CASSFGGTGDYEQYF. CDR3 sequence (DNA): TGTGCCAGCAGTTTCGGAGGGACAGGTGACTACGAGCAGTACTTC.

This clonotype was seen ten or more times. This chain joins TRBV7-2 and TRBJ2-7; weak D call: TRBD2 (5 bases). Trimming stripped 1 base from V and 0 bases from J, with 7 bases between. In germline, CDR1 is SGHTA, CDR2 FQGNSA. This CDR3 has 14 residues. CDR3 region: CASSLGGDSYEQYF. The CDR3 DNA sequence: TGTGCCAGCAGCTTAGGGGGAGACTCCTACGAGCAGTACTTC.

The chain uses TRBV29-1 and TRBJ2-5; tentatively, D is TRBD2 (6 bases). The CDR3 contains 13 residues. From germline, CDR1 is SQVTM and CDR2 ANQGSEA. The germline V and J ends were trimmed by 7 bases and 7 bases, with 19 bases remaining between them. CDR3 coding DNA: TGCAGCGAAAAGAGAGCCCAGGGAGGGACCCAGTACTTC. Translation: CSEKRAQGGTQYF.

The V gene is TRBV15, the J gene TRBJ1-3; D is ambiguous. Trimming took off 5 bases at V and 1 base at J, with 12 bases between the two ends. The CDR3 runs 15 residues. The germline gives CDR1 LNHNV, CDR2 YYDKDF (reference sequence). The CDR3 here is CATSLSRASGNTIYF. CDR3 nucleotide sequence: TGTGCCACCAGCTTAAGTAGGGCTTCTGGAAACACCATATATTTT.

Turning to this clonotype: Given a much more abundant clone one base away, this may be a read error. This CDR3 fails to terminate in the conserved phenylalanine or tryptophan, so it likely reflects a read error. The rearrangement links TRBV12-3 or TRBV12-4 to TRBJ1-2; no firm D call. V was shortened by 1 base and J by 1 base, with 10 bases between the two germline ends. The CDR3 loop spans 15 amino acids. CDR3 coding DNA: TGTGCCAGCAGTTTAGGCGGAACTCATAACTATGGCTACACCTTA. Amino acids: CASSLGGTHNYGYTL.

The rearrangement uses TRBV6-6 and TRBJ2-1; tentatively, D is TRBD2 (5 bases). The CDR3 runs 15 residues. CDR1 and CDR2 (germline): MNHNY, SVGAGI (reference sequence). V was cut by 4 bases and J by 5 bases, with 15 bases left in between. CDR3 DNA sequence: TGTGCCAGCAGTTCCCCTGGATCGGGGAACAATGAGCAGTTCTTC. Encoded protein: CASSSPGSGNNEQFF.

This chain uses TRBV5-1 with TRBJ2-5, with no clear D. From germline, CDR1 is SGHRS and CDR2 YFSETQ. CDR3 length: 14 amino acids. The ends were cut back, 6 bases at V and 2 bases at J, with 14 bases in the middle. CDR3 bases: TGCGCCAGCAAGGCGGAGCCTTCTCAAGAGACCCAGTACTTC. It specifies CASKAEPSQETQYF.

This clonotype was observed a handful of times. This rearrangement joins TRBV11-2 to TRBJ2-1; 9 bases are shared with TRBD1. V dropped 5 bases and J dropped 7; count of bases not matched to a gene: 9. The CDR3 spans 15 residues. The germline V gene encodes CDR1 SGHAT and CDR2 FQNNGV. The CDR3, as DNA: TGTGCCAGCAGCCTCCGGGACAGGGCTTGGAATGAGCAGTTCTTC. Its protein is CASSLRDRAWNEQFF.

Note on this clonotype: Mismatch with germline at one junction end may stem from a read error. V is TRBV11-2 and J is TRBJ1-4; 9 nucleotides line up with TRBD1. This CDR3 is 16 amino acids long. Looked up from germline, CDR1 is SGHAT and CDR2 is FQNNGV. The CDR3 protein is CASSTNRGRTNEQLFF. In DNA form, the CDR3 reads TGTGCCAGCAGCACGAACAGGGGGCGAACTAATGAACAACTGTTTTTT.

Of note for this clonotype: This likely comes from a read error, as the CDR3 has no conserved phenylalanine or tryptophan at its end. J is TRBJ2-5 and V is TRBV2, with 7 bases identical to TRBD2. The CDR3 extends over 14 amino acids. V dropped 6 bases and J dropped 4; count of bases not matched to a gene: 8. Germline loops: CDR1 SNHLY, CDR2 FYNNEI. CDR3: CASSSAGVRETQYV. In nucleotides, the CDR3 is TGTGCCAGCAGCTCGGCGGGGGTACGAGAGACCCAGTACGTC.

The rearrangement uses TRBV28 and TRBJ1-5, with D hard to call. Germline lookup yields CDR1 MDHEN and CDR2 SYDVKM. Trimming stripped 3 bases from V and 1 base from J, with 10 bases between. The CDR3 loop spans 15 amino acids. For the CDR3, the DNA is TGTGCCAGCAGTTTGGTTGACGGAAGCAATCAGCCCCAGCATTTT. Translated, it gives CASSLVDGSNQPQHF.

The J gene is TRBJ1-3, the V gene TRBV20-1; tentatively, D is TRBD1 (5 bases). Deletions cut 5 bases from V and 7 bases from J, with 15 bases between. The CDR3 is 13 amino acids. Germline V gene lookup returns CDR1 DFQATT and CDR2 SNEGSKA (reference sequence). In DNA form, the CDR3 reads TGCAGTGCTCGGAGGGAGGGACGGAACACCATATATTTT. It codes for CSARREGRNTIYF.

This clonotype was observed a handful of times. CDR3 sequence: CASSPQGAGSYEQYF. CDR3 sequence (DNA): TGTGCCAGCAGTCCACAGGGGGCCGGCTCCTACGAGCAGTACTTC. The chain links TRBV28 to TRBJ2-7; 9 bases agree with TRBD1. Trimming removed 5 bases from V and 0 bases from J; junction bases left unmatched: 5. In germline, CDR1 is MDHEN, CDR2 SYDVKM. The CDR3 covers 15 residues.

This clonotype showed up just a few times. This chain joins TRBV9 and TRBJ1-3; D remains ambiguous. The germline V gene has CDR1 SGDLS and CDR2 YYNGEE. The CDR3 is made up of 17 amino acids. V lost 4 bases and J 0 bases, leaving 17 bases between the germline ends. CDR3 DNA sequence: TGTGCCAGCAGCCCCCAAGGCGGCCGCCGCTCTGGAAACACCATATATTTT. Protein product: CASSPQGGRRSGNTIYF.

This clonotype was counted at least ten times. The rearrangement uses TRBV12-3 or TRBV12-4 and TRBJ1-5, with D uncertain. The CDR3 runs to 13 residues. V lost 3 bases to trimming and J lost 5 bases, with 8 bases between them. In DNA, the CDR3 is TGTGCCAGCAGTTTCTCTCCTCATCAGCCCCAGCATTTT. It codes for CASSFSPHQPQHF.

The V gene is TRBV30, the J gene TRBJ1-1, with a possible D match to TRBD1 (5 bases). Germline values: CDR1 GTSNPN, CDR2 SVGIG (reference sequence). This CDR3 is built from 13 residues. Trimming cost V 2 bases and J 1 base, with 8 bases left between them. CDR3 residues: CAWSKDTNTEAFF. CDR3 DNA sequence: TGTGCCTGGAGTAAGGACACGAACACTGAAGCTTTCTTT.